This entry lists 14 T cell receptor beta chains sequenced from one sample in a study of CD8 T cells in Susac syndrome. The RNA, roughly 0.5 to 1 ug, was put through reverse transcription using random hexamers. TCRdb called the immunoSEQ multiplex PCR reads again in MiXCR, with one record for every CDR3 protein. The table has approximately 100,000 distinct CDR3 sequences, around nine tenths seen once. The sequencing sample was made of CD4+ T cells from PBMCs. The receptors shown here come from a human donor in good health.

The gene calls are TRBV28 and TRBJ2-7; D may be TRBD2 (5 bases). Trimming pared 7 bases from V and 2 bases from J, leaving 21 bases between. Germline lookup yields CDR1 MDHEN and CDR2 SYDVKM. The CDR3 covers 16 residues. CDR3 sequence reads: CASTTGFRGRTYEQYF. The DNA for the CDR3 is TGTGCCAGCACCACCGGTTTCCGGGGTCGTACCTACGAGCAGTACTTC. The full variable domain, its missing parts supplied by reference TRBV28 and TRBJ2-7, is DVKVTQSSRYLVKRTGEKVFLECVQDMDHENMFWYRQDPGLGLRLIYFSYDVKMKEKGDIPEGYSVSREKKERFSLILESASTNQTSMYLCASTTGFRGRTYEQYFGPGTRLTVT.

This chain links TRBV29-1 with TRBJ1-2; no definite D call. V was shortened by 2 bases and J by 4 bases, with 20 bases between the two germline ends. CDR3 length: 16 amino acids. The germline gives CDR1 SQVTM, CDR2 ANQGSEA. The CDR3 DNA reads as TGCAGCGTTGAAACCCCTCCGGGAAGCGGGGTCTATGGCTACACCTTC. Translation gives CSVETPPGSGVYGYTF. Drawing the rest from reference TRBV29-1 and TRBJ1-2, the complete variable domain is SAVISQKPSRDICQRGTSLTIQCQVDSQVTMMFWYRQQPGQSLTLIATANQGSEATYESGFVIDKFPISRPNLTFSTLTVSNMSPEDSSIYLCSVETPPGSGVYGYTFGSGTRLTVV.

The CDR3 loop reads CSAPLTNGETQYF. The CDR3 nucleotides read TGCAGTGCCCCGCTCACTAATGGGGAGACCCAGTACTTC. The chain has TRBV20-1 and TRBJ2-5; the D is unclear. Germline V gene data show CDR1 as DFQATT and CDR2 as SNEGSKA (reference sequence). There are 13 residues in the CDR3. V lost 6 bases and J 5 bases, leaving 16 bases between the germline ends.

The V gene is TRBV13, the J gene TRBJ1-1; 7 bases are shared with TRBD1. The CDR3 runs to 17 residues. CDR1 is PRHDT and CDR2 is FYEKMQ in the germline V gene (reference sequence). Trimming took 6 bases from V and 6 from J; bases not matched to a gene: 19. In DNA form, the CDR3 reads TGTGCCAGCAGTCCAGAGTTCCAGGGGGGTTTTTTTCCTGAAGCTTTCTTT. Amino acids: CASSPEFQGGFFPEAFF.

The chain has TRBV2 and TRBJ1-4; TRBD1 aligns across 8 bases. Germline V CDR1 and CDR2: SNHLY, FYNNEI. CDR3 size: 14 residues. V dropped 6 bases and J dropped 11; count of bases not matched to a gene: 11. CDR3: CASRVDSGQDKLFF. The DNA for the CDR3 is TGTGCCAGCAGGGTGGATTCGGGACAGGATAAACTGTTTTTT.

The chain's CDR3 is CASSGLGTQYF. CDR3 DNA sequence: TGTGCCAGCAGCGGCCTGGGTACGCAGTATTTT. The genes are TRBV28 and TRBJ2-3, with D unresolved. V was pared by 6 bases and J by 8 bases, with 9 bases between. Germline V gives CDR1 MDHEN, CDR2 SYDVKM. The CDR3 contains 11 residues.

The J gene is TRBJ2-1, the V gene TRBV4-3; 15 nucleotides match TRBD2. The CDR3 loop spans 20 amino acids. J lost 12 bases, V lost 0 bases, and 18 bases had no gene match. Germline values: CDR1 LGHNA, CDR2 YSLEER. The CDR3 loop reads CASSQDGTSGGSNNNEWQFF. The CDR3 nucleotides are TGCGCCAGCAGCCAAGATGGGACTAGCGGGGGGTCCAATAACAATGAGTGGCAGTTCTTC.

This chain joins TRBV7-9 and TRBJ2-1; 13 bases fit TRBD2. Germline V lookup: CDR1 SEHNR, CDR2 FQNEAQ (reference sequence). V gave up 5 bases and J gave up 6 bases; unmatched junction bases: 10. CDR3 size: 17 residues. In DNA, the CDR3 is TGTGCCAGCAGCCAATCCGGGACTAGCGGGATAGGCAATGAGCAGTTCTTC. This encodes CASSQSGTSGIGNEQFF.

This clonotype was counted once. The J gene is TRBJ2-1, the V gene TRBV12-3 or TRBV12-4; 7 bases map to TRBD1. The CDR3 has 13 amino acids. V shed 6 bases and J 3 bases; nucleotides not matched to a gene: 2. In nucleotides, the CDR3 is TGTGCCAGCAGCTGGGACAGCTACAATGAGCAGTTCTTC. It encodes CASSWDSYNEQFF.

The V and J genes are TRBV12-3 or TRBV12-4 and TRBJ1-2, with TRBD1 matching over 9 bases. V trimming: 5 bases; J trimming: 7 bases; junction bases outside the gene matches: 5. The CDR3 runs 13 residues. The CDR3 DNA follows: TGTGCCAGCAGTAACAGGGGGCTGAGTGGCTACACCTTC. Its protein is CASSNRGLSGYTF.

The CDR3 nucleotides read TGTGCCAGCAGCGAACAGGGCAGAATAGCGCCAGATACGCAGTATTTT. This encodes CASSEQGRIAPDTQYF. This rearrangement joins TRBV9 to TRBJ2-3; D might be TRBD1 (6 bases). V was trimmed by 3 bases and J by 4 bases, leaving 18 bases between them. The CDR3 covers 16 residues. From germline, CDR1 is SGDLS and CDR2 YYNGEE.

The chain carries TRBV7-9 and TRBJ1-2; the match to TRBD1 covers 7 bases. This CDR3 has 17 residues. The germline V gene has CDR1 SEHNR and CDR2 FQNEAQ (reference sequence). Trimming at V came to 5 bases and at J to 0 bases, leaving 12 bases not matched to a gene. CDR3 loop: CASSPRDRVPSNYGYTF. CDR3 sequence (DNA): TGTGCCAGCAGCCCCCGGGACAGAGTTCCCTCTAACTATGGCTACACCTTC.

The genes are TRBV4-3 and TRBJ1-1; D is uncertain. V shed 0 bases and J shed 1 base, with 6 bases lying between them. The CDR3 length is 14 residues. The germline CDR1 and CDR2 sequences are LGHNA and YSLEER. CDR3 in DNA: TGCGCCAGCAGCCAAGACACAGCGAACACTGAAGCTTTCTTT. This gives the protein CASSQDTANTEAFF.

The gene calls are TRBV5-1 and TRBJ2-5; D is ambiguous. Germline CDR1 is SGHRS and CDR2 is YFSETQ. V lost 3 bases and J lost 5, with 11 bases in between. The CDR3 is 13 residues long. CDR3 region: CASSYSPSETQYF. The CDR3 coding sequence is TGCGCCAGCAGCTACAGCCCGTCCGAGACCCAGTACTTC.